The rows below give T cell receptor beta chains drawn from one sample of a study of T cell responses to AZD1222 COVID-19 vaccine. TCRdb's copy holds only in-frame clones and misses some; the assay was immunoSEQ multiplex PCR. The sample contains about 84,000 clones, roughly 85% of which appear only once. The sequenced sample was peripheral blood, obtained 28 days after the second AZD1222 dose. The receptors here all came from an adult who received the AZD1222 COVID-19 vaccine. Each CDR3 is given with its conserved first and last residue.

j_call,v_call,cdr3_length,cdr3_aa
TRBJ1-2,TRBV6-2/TRBV6-3,12,CASSRTAGGYTF
TRBJ1-1,TRBV5-1,13,CASSLEKITEAFF
TRBJ2-1,TRBV20-1,14,CSASRLAAREEQFF
TRBJ1-3,TRBV7-9,14,CASSRRGPGNTIYF
TRBJ1-2,TRBV19,15,CASSIDPSGYYGYTF
TRBJ2-3,TRBV9,15,CASSVVGGGTDTQYF
TRBJ2-1,TRBV18,16,CASSPLTGGLGNEQFF
TRBJ1-2,TRBV27,17,CASSKTSTESRIYGYTF
TRBJ1-4,TRBV19,14,CASSAQGKNEKLFF
TRBJ1-1,TRBV30,14,CAWSRLGGLTEAFF
TRBJ1-1,TRBV6-5,14,CASSRDRGNTEAFF
TRBJ2-5,TRBV7-2,14,CASSLYRVKETQYF
TRBJ1-5,TRBV7-2,16,CASSLLTLGGGQPQHF
TRBJ2-7,TRBV5-6,14,CASSLTGSPYEQYF
TRBJ1-4,TRBV19,17,CASSYGQGASTNEKLFF
TRBJ2-7,TRBV20-1,11,CSAGQNYEQYF
TRBJ2-1,TRBV12-3/TRBV12-4,11,CASSSFVGQFF
TRBJ2-3,TRBV4-2,14,CASSQDRGAGTQYF
TRBJ2-3,TRBV11-3,16,CASSLDLVRSTDTQYF
TRBJ2-5,TRBV5-1,19,CASSKGSLAGGWNQETQYF
TRBJ1-4,TRBV6-5,14,CASSYQGVREKLFF
TRBJ1-1,TRBV5-6,16,CASSLGRKSPNTEAFF
TRBJ2-3,TRBV11-1,15,CASSFQGKSTDTQYF
TRBJ1-1,TRBV11-2,16,CASSVARQSFDTEAFF
TRBJ2-1,TRBV12-3/TRBV12-4,12,CASSTHSSEQFF
TRBJ2-1,TRBV27,16,CASSRLGLAGINEQFF
TRBJ1-2,TRBV4-3,14,CASSQDAENYGYTF
TRBJ2-7,TRBV4-2,20,CASSQERVLLAGGNSYEQYF
TRBJ1-2,TRBV9,14,CASSDGAGDYGYTF
TRBJ2-1,TRBV30,14,CAWSVRRGGNEQFF
TRBJ2-7,TRBV5-1,16,CASSSPGDRSSYEQYF
TRBJ2-7,TRBV19,15,CASSPGQGSSYEQYF
TRBJ1-2,TRBV15,13,CATSRDYLGGYTF
TRBJ2-2,TRBV13,17,CASSLERSVVTPGELFF
TRBJ2-7,TRBV6-5,15,CASTPPRAGGYEQYF
TRBJ1-1,TRBV5-3,13,CARSARRNTEAFF
TRBJ1-1,TRBV2,11,CASSLWHEAFF